A single sample is the source of the 28 T cell receptor beta chains below, sequenced in a study of early T cells in non-severe SARS-CoV-2 infection. MiXCR, run by TCRdb on the 5' RACE reads, gives a single entry per CDR3 protein. This sample has 85,000 to 100,000 distinct CDR3 sequences, with 11% found just once. Sequences were derived from whole blood, sampled at baseline. These TCRs come from an adult who was a healthcare worker with PCR-confirmed SARS-CoV-2 infection or an uninfected control (not recorded which).

The chain recombines TRBV6-1 with TRBJ1-1; no clear D gene. Germline V gene lookup returns CDR1 MNHNS and CDR2 SASEGT. The CDR3 contains 15 residues. V lost 2 bases and J 4 bases, leaving 14 bases between the germline ends. The CDR3 is CASSETQIGITEAFF. CDR3 bases: TGTGCCAGCAGTGAAACGCAGATAGGCATCACTGAAGCTTTCTTT.

The chain is built from TRBV7-9 and TRBJ2-2; D could derive from TRBD1 or TRBD2 (5 bases each). V lost 6 bases and J 4 bases, leaving 18 bases between the germline ends. This CDR3 spans 16 amino acids. From germline, CDR1 is SEHNR and CDR2 FQNEAQ (reference sequence). As DNA, the CDR3 is TGTGCCAGCAGTCTAGGGCAGGGAGAGATCACCGGGGAGCTGTTTTTT. The encoded protein is CASSLGQGEITGELFF. Full variable domain (remainder filled in from reference TRBV7-9 and TRBJ2-2): DTGVSQNPRHKITKRGQNVTFRCDPISEHNRLYWYRQTLGQGPEFLTYFQNEAQLEKSRLLSDRFSAERPKGSFSTLEIQRTEQGDSAMYLCASSLGQGEITGELFFGEGSRLTVL.

The J gene is TRBJ2-2, the V gene TRBV6-1; 11 nucleotides align to TRBD2. The CDR3 is made up of 16 amino acids. Germline V gene data show CDR1 as MNHNS and CDR2 as SASEGT. V shed 0 bases and J 6 bases; nucleotides not matched to a gene: 3. CDR3 amino acids: CASSEALLAGAGELFF. The CDR3 DNA sequence: TGTGCCAGCAGTGAAGCGCTACTAGCGGGAGCCGGGGAGCTGTTTTTT.

Comment on this clonotype: At one end the junction does not follow the germline gene, possibly because of a read error. The chain is built from TRBV7-9 and TRBJ2-1; 7 bases agree with TRBD1. Looked up from germline, CDR1 is SEHNR and CDR2 is FQNEAQ (reference sequence). This CDR3 has 19 residues. The CDR3 loop is CASTLPTIPQGFSYNEQFF. The DNA of the CDR3 is TGTGCCAGCACCTTACCCACGATACCACAGGGGTTTTCCTACAATGAGCAGTTCTTC. The full variable domain, rest sourced from reference TRBV7-9 and TRBJ2-1, is DTGVSQNPRHKITKRGQNVTFRCDPISEHNRLYWYRQTLGQGPEFLTYFQNEAQLEKSRLLSDRFSAERPKGSFSTLEIQRTEQGDSAMYLCASTLPTIPQGFSYNEQFFGPGTRLTVL.

This clonotype was seen many times. The V call is TRBV7-9, the J call TRBJ1-6, with D perhaps TRBD1 (5 bases). V was clipped by 2 bases and J by 8 bases, with 10 bases between them. The CDR3 has 14 residues. Germline values: CDR1 SEHNR, CDR2 FQNEAQ (reference sequence). CDR3 loop: CASSLSRVDSPLHF. DNA for the CDR3: TGTGCCAGCAGCTTATCCAGGGTAGATTCACCCCTCCACTTT.

This clonotype has just a few counts. The chain is built from TRBV25-1 and TRBJ2-1, with 12 bases aligning to TRBD2. The germline CDR1 and CDR2 sequences are MGHDK and SYGVNS. V was pared by 5 bases and J by 7 bases, with 3 bases of the junction left unmatched. The CDR3 sequence is 14 residues long. CDR3 sequence (DNA): TGTGCCAGCAGTTCACTAGCGGGGGGTAATGAGCAGTTCTTC. This encodes CASSSLAGGNEQFF.

This clonotype was picked up a small number of times. V and J are TRBV5-1 and TRBJ1-2; D not certain. The CDR3 runs 15 residues. Germline CDR1 SGHRS, CDR2 YFSETQ. V gave up 0 bases and J gave up 4 bases, with 13 bases separating them. CDR3 loop: CASSLAGVTGYGYTF. DNA of the CDR3: TGCGCCAGCAGCTTGGCCGGGGTTACCGGCTATGGCTACACCTTC.

This clonotype was counted a few times. The chain combines TRBV20-1 with TRBJ1-2; D not certain. Germline values: CDR1 DFQATT, CDR2 SNEGSKA (reference sequence). With 6 bases removed from V and 2 bases from J, the gap between germline ends came to 22 bases. The CDR3 length is 16 residues. The chain's CDR3 is CSAWTSTQTRNYGYTF. The DNA of the CDR3 is TGCAGTGCCTGGACCTCCACCCAAACCCGCAACTATGGCTACACCTTC.

The CDR3 loop reads CSVVLGAPGSTQYF. DNA for the CDR3: TGCAGCGTCGTCCTGGGGGCCCCGGGGTCTACGCAGTATTTT. The chain couples TRBV29-1 to TRBJ2-3; weak D call: TRBD1 (6 bases). Trimming removed 6 bases from V and 8 bases from J, with 21 bases in between. This CDR3 region has 14 residues. Per germline, CDR1 SQVTM and CDR2 ANQGSEA.

This clonotype has a handful of counts. The chain is built from TRBV29-1 and TRBJ1-1; D uncertain. The CDR3 runs to 10 residues. Germline values: CDR1 SQVTM, CDR2 ANQGSEA. The V gene lost 4 bases and the J gene lost 9 bases, with 9 bases spanning the gap. CDR3 protein: CSVATHKAFF. CDR3 sequence (DNA): TGCAGCGTTGCCACACATAAAGCTTTCTTT.

About this clonotype: A single base separates this from a much larger clone, so it may be a read error. V is TRBV6-1 and J is TRBJ2-7, with D possibly matching TRBD1 (6 bases). Germline V gives CDR1 MNHNS, CDR2 SASEGT. The CDR3 length is 13 residues. The chain's CDR3 is CASSSGVSYKQYF. The CDR3 region has the DNA TGTGCCAGCAGTTCAGGGGTTTCCTACAAGCAGTACTTC.

This clonotype was recorded a few times. This chain connects TRBV29-1 to TRBJ1-1; 8 nucleotides agree with TRBD1. V lost 3 bases, J lost 4 bases, and 4 bases stayed unmatched. Germline lookup yields CDR1 SQVTM and CDR2 ANQGSEA. The CDR3 loop spans 13 amino acids. In DNA, the CDR3 is TGCAGCGTTGAGACAGGGGCCTTCACTGAAGCTTTCTTT. It encodes CSVETGAFTEAFF.

This clonotype appeared a few times. The rearrangement joins TRBV27 to TRBJ1-1; 7 bases agree with TRBD1. Germline CDR1 and CDR2: MNHEY and SMNVEV (reference sequence). The CDR3 is 14 residues long. V lost 7 bases to trimming and J lost 0 bases; unmatched junction nucleotides: 5. DNA of the CDR3: TGTGCCAGCAAGCCGGGACAGCTGAACACTGAAGCTTTCTTT. It yields the protein CASKPGQLNTEAFF.

This clonotype was seen only a few times. The chain combines TRBV6-1 with TRBJ1-1, with 7 bases identical to TRBD1. CDR1 and CDR2 (germline): MNHNS, SASEGT. After removal of 5 bases from V and 4 bases from J, the junction contained 10 bases not matched to a gene. The CDR3 consists of 15 residues. For the CDR3, the DNA is TGTGCCAGCAGTACATACATCACAGGGGTCACTGAAGCTTTCTTT. It is translated as CASSTYITGVTEAFF.

The gene calls are TRBV20-1 and TRBJ1-5, with 9 bases fitting TRBD1. There are 15 residues in the CDR3. In germline, CDR1 is DFQATT, CDR2 SNEGSKA (reference sequence). Trimming removed 3 bases from V and 2 bases from J; junction bases left unmatched: 5. This CDR3 reads CSARGTGSRNQPQHF. In DNA form, the CDR3 reads TGCAGTGCTAGGGGGACAGGGTCGCGCAATCAGCCCCAGCATTTT.

CDR3 protein: CASRPGTYSTDTQYF. CDR3 DNA: TGTGCCAGCAGACCCGGGACATATAGCACAGATACGCAGTATTTT. This chain links TRBV5-4 with TRBJ2-3; possibly TRBD1 for D (6 bases). The germline V gene has CDR1 SGHNT and CDR2 YYREEE (reference sequence). CDR3 size: 15 residues. The V gene lost 5 bases and the J gene lost 0 bases, with 13 bases spanning the gap.

The count of this clonotype is one. V and J are TRBV5-6 and TRBJ1-1; the D is unclear. Deletions cut 4 bases from V and 4 bases from J, with 11 bases between. Germline-derived CDR1 and CDR2 are SGHDT and YYEEEE. The CDR3 runs to 13 residues. The CDR3 sequence: CASSGGGSTEAFF. As DNA, the CDR3 is TGTGCCAGCAGCGGCGGCGGGAGCACTGAAGCTTTCTTT.

Only a few counts were recorded for this clonotype. The chain links TRBV30 to TRBJ2-3, with 7 positions matching TRBD2. The CDR3 loop spans 13 amino acids. V dropped 4 bases and J dropped 6; count of bases not matched to a gene: 7. Germline CDR1 is GTSNPN and CDR2 is SVGIG (reference sequence). CDR3 region: CAWKWTRVDTQYF. CDR3 in DNA: TGTGCCTGGAAATGGACTAGAGTCGATACGCAGTATTTT. Full variable domain (outside the CDR3, taken from reference TRBV30 and TRBJ2-3): SQTIHQWPATLVQPVGSPLSLECTVEGTSNPNLYWYRQAAGRGLQLLFYSVGIGQISSEVPQNLSASRPQDRQFILSSKKLLLSDSGFYLCAWKWTRVDTQYFGPGTRLTVL.

V is TRBV13 and J is TRBJ2-7; D unresolved. The CDR3 spans 15 residues. The germline gives CDR1 PRHDT, CDR2 FYEKMQ (reference sequence). The V and J ends lost 5 bases and 0 bases respectively, with 14 bases between them. The CDR3 is CASSDGLRSSYEQYF. CDR3 bases: TGTGCCAGCAGCGACGGTCTCAGGAGCTCCTACGAGCAGTACTTC.

This clonotype has ten or more counts. The chain links TRBV6-6 to TRBJ2-2; 7 bases line up with TRBD2. Germline CDR1 MNHNY, CDR2 SVGAGI (reference sequence). The length of the CDR3 is 17 residues. Unmatched junction bases numbered 7, after V lost 0 bases and J lost 3 bases. The chain's CDR3 is CASSYSFRTRDTGELFF. CDR3 DNA sequence: TGTGCCAGCAGTTACTCGTTCCGGACTAGGGACACCGGGGAGCTGTTTTTT.

This clonotype was counted between two and nine times. The rearrangement uses TRBV7-2 and TRBJ2-7; D gene ambiguous. V was trimmed by 1 base and J by 3 bases, leaving 13 bases between them. The germline CDR1 and CDR2 sequences are SGHTA and FQGNSA. The CDR3 is 15 residues long. The CDR3 bases are TGTGCCAGCAGCTTAGATTATCGGGTCCACTACGAGCAGTACTTC. It yields the protein CASSLDYRVHYEQYF.

The sample holds many counts of this clonotype. This sequence joins TRBV7-9 and TRBJ1-1, with 7 nucleotides matching TRBD1. Trimming cost V 2 bases and J 7 bases; bases outside gene matches: 1. Per germline, CDR1 SEHNR and CDR2 FQNEAQ (reference sequence). CDR3 length: 12 amino acids. CDR3 DNA sequence: TGTGCCAGCAGCTTATCAGGGGGTGAAGCTTTCTTT. This encodes CASSLSGGEAFF.

This clonotype occurred many times. The chain recombines TRBV3-1 with TRBJ2-5, with TRBD1 identical over 7 bases. J was trimmed by 5 bases and V by 1 base; bases with no gene match: 4. The germline V gene encodes CDR1 LGHDT and CDR2 YNNKEL (reference sequence). The CDR3 has 14 residues. In nucleotides, the CDR3 is TGTGCCAGCAGCCAAGGGACAGGACGCGAGACCCAGTACTTC. This sequence encodes CASSQGTGRETQYF.

This clonotype has more than one count but fewer than ten. A read error may produce the germline difference seen at one junction end. The chain recombines TRBV20-1 with TRBJ1-3; D not certain. Germline values: CDR1 DFQATT, CDR2 SNEGSKA (reference sequence). The CDR3 consists of 14 residues. CDR3 region: CSARAPSSENTIYF. CDR3 nucleotide sequence: TGCAGTGCTAGAGCCCCGAGCTCTGAAAACACCATATATTTT.

This clonotype was detected many times. The chain recombines TRBV6-2 or TRBV6-3 with TRBJ2-1; 7 positions match TRBD2. The germline V gene encodes CDR1 MNHEY and CDR2 SVGEGT. Trimming took 8 bases from V and 5 from J; bases not matched to a gene: 9. The length of the CDR3 is 14 residues. Here the CDR3 reads CASAPGLSNNEQFF. CDR3 bases: TGTGCCAGCGCACCGGGACTATCAAACAATGAGCAGTTCTTC.

This clonotype was recorded a few times. The CDR3 DNA is TGTGCCAGCAGGGTGGATAGGTACACTGAAGCTTTCTTT. Its translation: CASRVDRYTEAFF. The V gene is TRBV28, the J gene TRBJ1-1, with no clear D. From germline, CDR1 is MDHEN and CDR2 SYDVKM. Deletions cut 6 bases from V and 3 bases from J, with 11 bases between. This CDR3 has 13 amino acids.

This clonotype was counted ten times or more. The J gene is TRBJ2-1, the V gene TRBV6-6; either TRBD1 or TRBD2 may supply D (5 bases each). The CDR3 extends over 14 amino acids. V gave up 2 bases and J gave up 4 bases, with 9 bases separating them. From germline, CDR1 is MNHNY and CDR2 SVGAGI (reference sequence). The CDR3 spells CASSYRGEYNEQFF. CDR3 nucleotide sequence: TGTGCCAGCAGTTACCGGGGCGAATACAATGAGCAGTTCTTC.

This clonotype was observed a handful of times. This chain uses TRBV12-3 or TRBV12-4 with TRBJ2-5; a possible D gene is TRBD1 (5 bases). With 3 bases removed from V and 5 bases from J, the gap between germline ends came to 16 bases. The CDR3 extends over 15 amino acids. The CDR3: CASSFGQGSSETQYF. The CDR3 nucleotides read TGTGCCAGCAGTTTTGGGCAGGGCTCCTCGGAGACCCAGTACTTC.